These T cell receptor beta chains were read from a single sample in a study of cytomegalovirus exposure and HLA in healthy donors. TCRdb keeps only in-frame clones here, not all; method: immunoSEQ multiplex PCR. The sample consists of 180,000 or so clones, about three quarters of them appearing once. Sequencing was carried out using PBMCs. The receptors were gathered from a man aged 18 to 29 in good health and CMV-seronegative. Each CDR3 is given with its conserved first and last residue. Each record gives: V gene, J gene, clone size, D gene, CDR3 DNA, CDR3 protein. The D gene is left open where the match is weak. Size tells how often a clone was seen (once, few, many) or the class of an expanded clone, and some rows leave it out.

TRBV19	TRBJ1-5	.	.	TGTGCCAGTAACCCCGACAGGAATCAGCCCCAGCATTTT	CASNPDRNQPQHF
TRBV7-2	TRBJ2-5	.	TRBD2	TGTGCCAGCAGCTTAGGTCGGGCTAGCGGGGGCAAAGAGACCCAGTACTTC	CASSLGRASGGKETQYF
TRBV6-5	TRBJ2-7	.	.	TGTGCCAGCAGTTCCCAGGGCTACGAGCAGTACTTC	CASSSQGYEQYF
TRBV28	TRBJ2-3	few	.	TGTGCCAGCAGTTTGGTTGGGGCTAGAACAGATACGCAGTATTTT	CASSLVGARTDTQYF
TRBV2	TRBJ2-1	.	.	TGTGCCAGCAGTGGAGGAGGATCCTACAATGAGCAGTTCTTC	CASSGGGSYNEQFF
TRBV6-1	TRBJ2-5	.	TRBD1	TGTGCCAGCAGGGGACAGCCCCAAGAGACCCAGTACTTC	CASRGQPQETQYF
TRBV7-8	TRBJ2-2	few	TRBD1	TGTGCCAGCAGCTTAGCCCCCAGGACAGGGGGCCGAAACACCGGGGAGCTGTTTTTT	CASSLAPRTGGRNTGELFF
TRBV4-3	TRBJ1-2	.	.	TGCGCCAGCAGCCAAGATCTTTACAGGAGACCCTATGGCTACACCTTC	CASSQDLYRRPYGYTF
TRBV29-1	TRBJ1-1	.	.	TGCAGCGTTGAGAGGGGGAGCACTGAAGCTTTCTTT	CSVERGSTEAFF
TRBV19	TRBJ1-4	.	.	TGTGCCAGTAGATCGGACAGATTAAATGAAAAACTGTTTTTT	CASRSDRLNEKLFF
TRBV18	TRBJ2-1	.	TRBD2	TGTGCCAGCTCACCTCAACTAGCGGTTCGATACAATGAGCAGTTCTTC	CASSPQLAVRYNEQFF
TRBV7-6	TRBJ2-3	.	.	TGTGCCAGCAGCCCAAGCACAGATACGCAGTATTTT	CASSPSTDTQYF
TRBV7-9	TRBJ1-1	once	.	TGTGCCAGCAGCTTAAGAAGCCCGAACACTGAAGCTTTCTTT	CASSLRSPNTEAFF
TRBV29-1	TRBJ1-1	once	.	TGCAGCGTTGCAATGACAGGCGGTCTGGCTGAAGCTTTCTTT	CSVAMTGGLAEAFF
TRBV5-5	TRBJ1-1	.	TRBD1	TGTGCCAGCAGCCCCATTATCGGGACAGGGCCGATGAACACTGAAGCTTTCTTT	CASSPIIGTGPMNTEAFF
TRBV7-9	TRBJ2-2	once	TRBD2	TGTGCCAGCAGCTTGAGCGGGAAGGGGCCCACCGGGGAGCTGTTTTTT	CASSLSGKGPTGELFF
TRBV6-5	TRBJ1-2	few	.	TGTGCCAGCATCGGTTTCGACGGGAACTATGGCTACACCTTC	CASIGFDGNYGYTF
TRBV13	TRBJ1-5	.	.	TGTGCCAGCAGCCCTGGGCCCAATCAGCCCCAGCATTTT	CASSPGPNQPQHF
TRBV11-3	TRBJ1-2	.	TRBD1	TGTGCCAGCAGCTTCGACGGACAGGGACGTGGCTACACCTTC	CASSFDGQGRGYTF
TRBV9	TRBJ1-1	.	.	TGTGCCAGCAGCGCCCAACCATCCGGGACTGAAGCTTTCTTT	CASSAQPSGTEAFF
TRBV11-2	TRBJ1-2	.	TRBD1	TGTGCCAGCAGCTTAGCAGGGGGCGCTGGCTACACCTTC	CASSLAGGAGYTF
TRBV10-3	TRBJ1-1	.	.	TGTGCCATCAGTGATGACAGACGGAACACTGAAGCTTTCTTT	CAISDDRRNTEAFF
TRBV5-1	TRBJ2-1	.	TRBD1	TGCGCCAGCAGCATCCCCAGGGGGCGCGGAGAGCAGTTCTTC	CASSIPRGRGEQFF
TRBV9	TRBJ1-2	.	.	TGTGCCAGCAGCGTAGCTACCGGGAGCTCCTATGGCTACACCTTC	CASSVATGSSYGYTF
TRBV13	TRBJ2-1	.	.	TGTGCCAGCAACTCCGCCCGCGAAGTGCAGTTCTTC	CASNSAREVQFF
TRBV2	TRBJ2-1	few	TRBD2	TGTGCCAGCAGTGATCCAGCGGGGGGGGAATTCTTC	CASSDPAGGEFF
TRBV11-2	TRBJ1-2	.	TRBD1	TGTGCCAGCAGGACTTTCAAAGGGGGCCCGGAGTATGCCTATGGCTACACCTTC	CASRTFKGGPEYAYGYTF
TRBV5-6	TRBJ2-7	few	TRBD2	TGTGCCAGCAGCTTGGGTCTAGCGGAATACGAGCAGTACTTC	CASSLGLAEYEQYF
TRBV29-1	TRBJ1-1	.	.	TGCAGCGCAGTGACAGGGAACACTGAAGCTTTCTTT	CSAVTGNTEAFF
TRBV27	TRBJ2-7	.	TRBD1	TGTGCCAGCAGCCACCACGGACAGGGAGAGTACGAGCAGTACTTC	CASSHHGQGEYEQYF
TRBV4-2	TRBJ2-5	.	TRBD1	TGTGCCAGCAGCCAAGAGCGAGGGGGCGGGGAGACCCAGTACTTC	CASSQERGGGETQYF
TRBV6-5	TRBJ1-2	.	TRBD1	TGTACCAGCAGTTACTCAGGACAGGGTTTTGGCTACACCTTC	CTSSYSGQGFGYTF
TRBV10-1	TRBJ1-2	.	.	TGCGCCAGCAACGGTGTCAGGGGCTATGGCTACACCTTC	CASNGVRGYGYTF
TRBV30	TRBJ2-7	.	.	TGTGCCTGGAAACACAGGGTTAGGACGGGAGGTCCCTACGAGCAGTACTTC	CAWKHRVRTGGPYEQYF
TRBV9	TRBJ1-4	.	TRBD1	TGTGCCAGCAGCGTAGATGGACAGGGTGTTGAAAAACTGTTTTTT	CASSVDGQGVEKLFF
TRBV4-1	TRBJ2-1	few	.	TGCGCCAGCAGCCAAGTAGGACTTTCCTCCTACAATGAGCAGTTCTTC	CASSQVGLSSYNEQFF
TRBV7-2	TRBJ1-6	.	TRBD1	TGTGCCAGCAGAACCCAGAACAGGGGATGGGATTCACCCCTCCACTTT	CASRTQNRGWDSPLHF
TRBV2	TRBJ1-2	once	.	TGTGCCAGCAGGGGAGAGGGCGCGGAAGGCTACACCTTC	CASRGEGAEGYTF
TRBV6-4	TRBJ2-3	once	TRBD2	TGTGCCAGCAGTGACTCGACTAGCGGGGACACAGATACGCAGTATTTT	CASSDSTSGDTDTQYF
TRBV2	TRBJ1-6	.	TRBD1	TGTGCCAGCAGCCGAGATGGACAGGCTAATTCACCCCTCCACTTT	CASSRDGQANSPLHF
TRBV5-1	TRBJ2-7	.	.	TGCGCCAGCAGCACAGACAGGAGCTACGAGCAGTACTTC	CASSTDRSYEQYF
TRBV6-7	TRBJ1-5	.	TRBD1	TGTGCCAGCAGTCGTCAGGGGGAAAGTAGTCAGCCCCAGCATTTT	CASSRQGESSQPQHF
TRBV7-9	TRBJ1-4	.	TRBD1	TGTGCCAGCAGCTTATTCGGGGGGGGGACAGCTAATGAAAAACTGTTTTTT	CASSLFGGGTANEKLFF
TRBV6-6	TRBJ2-5	.	.	TGTGCCAGCAGTACCGCCATTGGGGGCCCGCAAGAGACCCAGTACTTC	CASSTAIGGPQETQYF
TRBV7-5	TRBJ2-7	once	.	TGTGCCAGAAGCATCCTCAGCGGGAGGGATGCTTTCGGGCAGTACTTC	CARSILSGRDAFGQYF